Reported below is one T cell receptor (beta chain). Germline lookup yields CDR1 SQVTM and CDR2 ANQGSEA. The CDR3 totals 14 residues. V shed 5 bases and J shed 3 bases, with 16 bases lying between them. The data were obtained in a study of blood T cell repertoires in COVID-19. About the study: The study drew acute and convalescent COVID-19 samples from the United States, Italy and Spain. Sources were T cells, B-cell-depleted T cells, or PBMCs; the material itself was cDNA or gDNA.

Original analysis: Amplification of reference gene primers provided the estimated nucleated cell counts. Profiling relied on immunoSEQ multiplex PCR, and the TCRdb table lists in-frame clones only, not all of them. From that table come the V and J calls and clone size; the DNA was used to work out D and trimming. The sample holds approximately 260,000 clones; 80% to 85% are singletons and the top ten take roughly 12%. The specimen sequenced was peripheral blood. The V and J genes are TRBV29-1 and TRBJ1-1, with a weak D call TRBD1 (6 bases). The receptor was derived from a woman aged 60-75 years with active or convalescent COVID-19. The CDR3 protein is CSVHIQGVDTEAFF. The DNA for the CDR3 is TGCAGCGTTCATATACAGGGAGTGGACACTGAAGCTTTCTTT.